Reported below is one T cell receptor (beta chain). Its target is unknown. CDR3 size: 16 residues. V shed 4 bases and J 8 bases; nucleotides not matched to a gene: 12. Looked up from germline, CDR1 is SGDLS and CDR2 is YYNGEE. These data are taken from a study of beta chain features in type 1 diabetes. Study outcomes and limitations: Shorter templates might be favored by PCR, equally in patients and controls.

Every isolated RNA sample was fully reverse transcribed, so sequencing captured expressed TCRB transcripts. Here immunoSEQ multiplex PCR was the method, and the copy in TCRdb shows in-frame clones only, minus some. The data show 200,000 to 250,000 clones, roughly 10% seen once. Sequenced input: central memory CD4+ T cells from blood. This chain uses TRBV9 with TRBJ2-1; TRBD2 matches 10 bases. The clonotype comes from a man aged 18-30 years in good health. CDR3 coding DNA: TGTGCCAGCAGCCCCCCAGCGGGAGGGCCGGATGATGAGCAGTTCTTC. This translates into CASSPPAGGPDDEQFF.